The 18 T cell receptor beta chains listed next were all sequenced from one sample in a study (dated by TCRdb to 2015 to 2017). Library construction relied on 5' RACE. Data came from an Illumina MiSeq. TCRdb applied fastp at Q25 and MiXCR to the public reads, then kept only in-frame beta chains. Under each unique CDR3 protein, matching rows form one entry showing the most common genes and DNA. Across this sample there are under 65,000 distinct CDR3 sequences, with around 26% seen only once. The top ten clonotypes cover 3% to 4% of the sample. The sequenced sample consisted of tumor-infiltrating memory CD4+ T cells sorted from the breast tumor. What the cell subset or site label conveys for this sample: memory CD4+ T cells, CD4+CD45RO+CD25-. The source of these receptors is a female donor with breast cancer.

The V call is TRBV7-9, the J call TRBJ2-1; D may be TRBD2 (6 bases). CDR3 size: 15 residues. CDR1 SEHNR and CDR2 FQNEAQ come from the germline V gene (reference sequence). V lost 5 bases, J lost 0 bases, and 11 bases lay in between. In DNA form, the CDR3 reads TGTGCCAGCAGCGTCGGGACTGTCTCCTACAATGAGCAGTTCTTC. Translation: CASSVGTVSYNEQFF.

This clonotype showed up just once. The CDR3 does not close with the conserved phenylalanine or tryptophan, likely indicating a read error. The chain employs TRBV5-1 and TRBJ2-3; 13 bases match TRBD2. CDR3 length: 17 amino acids. The junction had 12 bases not matched to a gene; V was cut back by 4 bases and J by 7 bases. Germline CDR1 reads SGHRS; CDR2 reads YFSETQ. CDR3 region: CASSPQLLAGGPNTQYS. The DNA of the CDR3 is TGCGCCAGCAGCCCACAACTACTAGCGGGAGGGCCCAATACGCAGTATTCT.

This sequence joins TRBV12-3 or TRBV12-4 and TRBJ1-4; D is possibly TRBD1 (5 bases). This CDR3 has 15 residues. V was shortened by 6 bases and J by 8 bases, with 19 bases between the two germline ends. CDR3 sequence reads: CASSRAGTYSEKLFF. The CDR3 nucleotides read TGTGCCAGCAGCCGGGCCGGGACTTACTCGGAAAAACTGTTTTTT.

Turning to this clonotype: A read error is likely, as this CDR3 ends without the conserved phenylalanine or tryptophan. The chain carries TRBV7-2 and TRBJ2-3; D ambiguous. The CDR3 is made up of 11 amino acids. V was shortened by 8 bases and J by 0 bases, with 3 bases between the two germline ends. Germline values: CDR1 SGHTA, CDR2 FQGNSA. CDR3 in amino acids: CASASTDTQYL. In nucleotides, the CDR3 is TGTGCCAGCGCTAGCACAGATACGCAGTATCTT.

This clonotype was seen a few times. This chain connects TRBV4-2 to TRBJ1-4, with a tentative D call TRBD1 (5 bases). This CDR3 has 15 residues. Germline CDR1 LGHNA, CDR2 YNFKEQ. Trimming stripped 3 bases from V and 0 bases from J, with 8 bases between. CDR3 DNA sequence: TGTGCCAGCAGCCACGACAGAACAACTAATGAAAAACTGTTTTTT. This sequence encodes CASSHDRTTNEKLFF.

This sequence joins TRBV5-6 and TRBJ2-5, with 9 bases fitting TRBD1. V lost 4 bases and J lost 3; bases outside the gene matches: 7. This CDR3 is 15 amino acids long. Germline CDR1 is SGHDT and CDR2 is YYEEEE. DNA for the CDR3: TGTGCCAGCAGCCCATATGACAGGGGGGAAGAGACCCAGTACTTC. It yields the protein CASSPYDRGEETQYF.

CDR3 DNA: TGTGCCAGCAGCCCCCAAGGCTACTACAATGAGCAGTTCTTC. Its translation: CASSPQGYYNEQFF. The chain carries TRBV7-3 and TRBJ2-1; D remains ambiguous. Looked up from germline, CDR1 is SGHTA and CDR2 is FQGTGA. V lost 5 bases to trimming and J lost 3 bases, with 11 bases between them. The CDR3 contains 14 residues.

The table lists this clonotype with a count of one. The chain recombines TRBV19 with TRBJ1-1, with D perhaps TRBD1 (6 bases). This CDR3 has 15 amino acids. Germline V gene data show CDR1 as LNHDA and CDR2 as SQIVND (reference sequence). Trimming stripped 4 bases from V and 1 base from J, with 13 bases between. CDR3 nucleotide sequence: TGTGCCAGTAGTAACCCCGGGACACCGAACACTGAAGCTTTCTTT. It encodes CASSNPGTPNTEAFF.

This CDR3 reads CASSSLAASYEQYF. CDR3 coding DNA: TGTGCCAGCAGCTCATTAGCGGCGAGCTACGAGCAGTACTTC. The V call is TRBV7-2, the J call TRBJ2-7, with D possibly TRBD2 on 6 matching bases. The germline V gene has CDR1 SGHTA and CDR2 FQGNSA. The CDR3 contains 14 residues. V dropped 4 bases and J dropped 3 bases, with 13 bases sitting between them.

This clonotype appeared a few times. The J gene is TRBJ1-1, the V gene TRBV5-6; 7 bases agree with TRBD1. The CDR3 is 17 residues long. From germline, CDR1 is SGHDT and CDR2 YYEEEE. The trim removed 3 bases at V and 4 bases at J, leaving 15 bases unmatched. CDR3 protein: CASSSIPLTGLGTEAFF. As DNA, the CDR3 is TGTGCCAGCAGCTCCATCCCCTTGACAGGGTTGGGCACTGAAGCTTTCTTT.

As concerns this clonotype: The junction does not match germline at one end; this may be a read error. The V call is TRBV7-9, the J call TRBJ2-1; TRBD2 agrees at 7 bases. This CDR3 has 15 amino acids. The V gene's germline CDR1 is SEHNR and CDR2 FQNEAQ (reference sequence). CDR3 DNA sequence: TGTGCCGGCAGCCTGATTTGGCGGGGGAGGAATGAGCAGTTCTTC. This translates into CAGSLIWRGRNEQFF.

This clonotype has ten or more counts. This chain joins TRBV6-5 and TRBJ2-2; D possibly matches TRBD1 or TRBD2 (5 bases each). V lost 0 bases and J lost 4, with 12 bases in between. There are 16 residues in the CDR3. Germline V gives CDR1 MNHEY, CDR2 SVGAGI. The CDR3 DNA reads as TGTGCCAGCAGTTACTCAGGGAGAGGGACCACCGGGGAGCTGTTTTTT. It specifies CASSYSGRGTTGELFF.

The chain links TRBV12-3 or TRBV12-4 to TRBJ2-1, with 7 positions matching TRBD1. J was trimmed by 7 bases and V by 6 bases; bases with no gene match: 9. CDR3 size: 14 residues. CDR3 sequence: CASRETGISNEQFF. The CDR3, as DNA: TGTGCCAGCAGGGAGACAGGGATCTCGAATGAGCAGTTCTTC.

This clonotype ranks as medium-sized (0.01 to 0.1%). The rearrangement uses TRBV4-1 and TRBJ2-5, with 9 positions matching TRBD2. Germline V gene sequence: CDR1 MGHRA, CDR2 YSYEKL. The junction had 13 bases not matched to a gene; V was cut back by 4 bases and J by 1 base. The CDR3 sequence is 18 residues long. The CDR3 reads CASSLQGVGAGGQETQYF. CDR3 bases: TGCGCCAGCAGCCTTCAGGGGGTAGGAGCGGGGGGCCAAGAGACCCAGTACTTC.

This chain connects TRBV7-2 to TRBJ2-5, with D uncertain. V gave up 1 base and J gave up 1 base, with 7 bases separating them. The CDR3 loop spans 14 amino acids. CDR1 and CDR2 (germline): SGHTA, FQGNSA. The chain's CDR3 is CASSLEQFQETQYF. The CDR3 nucleotides are TGTGCCAGCAGCTTAGAGCAGTTCCAAGAGACCCAGTACTTC.

This clonotype came up many times. This CDR3 is CASKLQNSNYGYTF. CDR3 sequence (DNA): TGCGCCAGCAAGTTACAGAACTCTAACTATGGCTACACCTTC. The chain employs TRBV5-1 and TRBJ1-2; D unclear. The CDR3 contains 14 residues. V shed 6 bases and J shed 0 bases, with 12 bases lying between them. Per germline, CDR1 SGHRS and CDR2 YFSETQ.

Notes on this clonotype: At one end the junction does not follow the germline gene, possibly because of a read error. This chain joins TRBV6-2 or TRBV6-3 and TRBJ2-1; 9 nucleotides match TRBD2. The CDR3 sequence is 15 residues long. Germline loops: CDR1 MNHEY, CDR2 SVGEGT. CDR3 DNA sequence: TGTGCCAGCAGTTATGGCGGGAGGGCCCGCAATGAGCAGCTCTTC. Its protein product is CASSYGGRARNEQLF.

This sequence joins TRBV5-1 and TRBJ1-5; 7 bases are shared with TRBD1. This CDR3 is built from 15 residues. V dropped 2 bases and J dropped 0; count of bases not matched to a gene: 2. The V gene's germline CDR1 is SGHRS and CDR2 YFSETQ. The CDR3 spells CASSLGGFSNQPQHF. The CDR3 DNA follows: TGCGCCAGCAGCTTAGGGGGCTTTAGCAATCAGCCCCAGCATTTT.